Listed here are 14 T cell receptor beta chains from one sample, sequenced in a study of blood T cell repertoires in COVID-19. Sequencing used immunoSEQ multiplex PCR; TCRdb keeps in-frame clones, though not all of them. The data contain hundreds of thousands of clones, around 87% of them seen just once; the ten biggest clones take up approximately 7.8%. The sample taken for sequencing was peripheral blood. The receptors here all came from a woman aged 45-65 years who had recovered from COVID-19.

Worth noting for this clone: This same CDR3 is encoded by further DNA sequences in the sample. The CDR3, as DNA: TGTGCCAGTAGTATTCTAGCGGGAGCGGGAAATGAGCAGTTCTTC. The encoded protein is CASSILAGAGNEQFF. V is TRBV19 and J is TRBJ2-1; 10 nucleotides agree with TRBD2. With 3 bases clipped from V and 7 bases from J, the junction kept 6 bases outside the gene matches. The CDR3 length is 15 residues. Germline CDR1 reads LNHDA; CDR2 reads SQIVND (reference sequence).

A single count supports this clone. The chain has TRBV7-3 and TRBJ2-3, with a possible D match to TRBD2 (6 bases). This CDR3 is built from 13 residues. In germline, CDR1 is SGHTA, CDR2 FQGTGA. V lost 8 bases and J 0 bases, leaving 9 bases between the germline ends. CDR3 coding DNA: TGTGCCAGCGGGGCGGGAAGCACAGATACGCAGTATTTT. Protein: CASGAGSTDTQYF.

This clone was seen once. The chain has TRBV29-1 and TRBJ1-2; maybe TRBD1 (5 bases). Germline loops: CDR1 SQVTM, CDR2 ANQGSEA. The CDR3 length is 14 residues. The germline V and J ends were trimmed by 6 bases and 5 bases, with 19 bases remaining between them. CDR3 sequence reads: CSVAGERGKYGYTF. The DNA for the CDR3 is TGCAGCGTCGCAGGCGAGCGGGGGAAGTATGGCTACACCTTC.

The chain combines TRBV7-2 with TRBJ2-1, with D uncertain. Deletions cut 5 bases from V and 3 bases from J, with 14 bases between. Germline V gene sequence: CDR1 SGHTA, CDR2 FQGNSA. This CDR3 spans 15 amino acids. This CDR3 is CASSEQVQNYNEQFF. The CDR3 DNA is TGTGCCAGCAGCGAGCAGGTCCAAAACTACAATGAGCAGTTCTTC.

The CDR3 spells CASTLAGGPVYEQYF. The CDR3 DNA sequence: TGTGCCAGCACGCTAGCGGGGGGGCCGGTTTACGAGCAGTACTTC. V gene TRBV6-6 combines with J gene TRBJ2-7; 12 bases agree with TRBD2. J lost 4 bases, V lost 7 bases, and 8 bases had no gene match. The CDR3 loop spans 15 amino acids. Germline V CDR1 and CDR2: MNHNY, SVGAGI (reference sequence).

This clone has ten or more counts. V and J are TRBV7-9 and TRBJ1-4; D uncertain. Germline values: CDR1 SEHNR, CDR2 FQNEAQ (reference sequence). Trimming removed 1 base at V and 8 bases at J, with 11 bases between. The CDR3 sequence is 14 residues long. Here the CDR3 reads CASSLVHDGEKLFF. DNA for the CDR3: TGTGCCAGCAGCTTAGTTCATGACGGGGAAAAACTGTTTTTT.

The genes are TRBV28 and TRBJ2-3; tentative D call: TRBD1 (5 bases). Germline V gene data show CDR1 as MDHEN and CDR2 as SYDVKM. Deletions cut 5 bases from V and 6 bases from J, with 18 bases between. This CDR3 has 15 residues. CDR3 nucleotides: TGTGCCAGCAGTCCCCAGGGTGGCGCCCGGGATACGCAGTATTTT. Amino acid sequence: CASSPQGGARDTQYF.

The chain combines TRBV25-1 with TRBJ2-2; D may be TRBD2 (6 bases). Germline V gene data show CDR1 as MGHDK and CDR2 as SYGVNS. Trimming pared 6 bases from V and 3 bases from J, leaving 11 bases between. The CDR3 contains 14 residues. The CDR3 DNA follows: TGTGCCAGCAGCCCGAGGAGGGACACCGGGGAGCTGTTTTTT. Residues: CASSPRRDTGELFF. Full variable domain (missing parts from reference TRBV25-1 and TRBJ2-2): EADIYQTPRYLVIGTGKKITLECSQTMGHDKMYWYQQDPGMELHLIHYSYGVNSTEKGDLSSESTVSRIRTEHFPLTLESARPSHTSQYLCASSPRRDTGELFFGEGSRLTVL.

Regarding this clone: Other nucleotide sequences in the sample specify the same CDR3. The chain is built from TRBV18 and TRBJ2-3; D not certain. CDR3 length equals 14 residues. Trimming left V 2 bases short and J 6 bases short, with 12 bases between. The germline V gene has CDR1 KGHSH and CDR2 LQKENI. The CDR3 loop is CASSPGLSRDTQYF. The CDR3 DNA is TGTGCCAGCTCACCAGGGCTGTCCAGGGATACGCAGTATTTT. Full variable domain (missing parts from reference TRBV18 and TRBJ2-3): NAGVMQNPRHLVRRRGQEARLRCSPMKGHSHVYWYRQLPEEGLKFMVYLQKENIIDESGMPKERFSAEFPKEGPSILRIQQVVRGDSAAYFCASSPGLSRDTQYFGPGTRLTVL.

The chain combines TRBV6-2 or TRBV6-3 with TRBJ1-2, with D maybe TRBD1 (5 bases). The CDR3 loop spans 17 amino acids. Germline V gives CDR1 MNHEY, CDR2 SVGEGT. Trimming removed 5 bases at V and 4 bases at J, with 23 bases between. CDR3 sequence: CASSHGGDGSVVYGYTF. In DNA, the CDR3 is TGTGCCAGCAGTCACGGGGGTGATGGTAGCGTCGTCTATGGCTACACCTTC.

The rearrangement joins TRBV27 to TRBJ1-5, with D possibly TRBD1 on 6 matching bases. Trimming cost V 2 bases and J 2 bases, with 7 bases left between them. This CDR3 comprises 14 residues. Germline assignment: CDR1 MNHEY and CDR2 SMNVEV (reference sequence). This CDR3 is CASSLRQGNQPQHF. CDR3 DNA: TGTGCCAGCAGTTTACGACAGGGCAATCAGCCCCAGCATTTT.

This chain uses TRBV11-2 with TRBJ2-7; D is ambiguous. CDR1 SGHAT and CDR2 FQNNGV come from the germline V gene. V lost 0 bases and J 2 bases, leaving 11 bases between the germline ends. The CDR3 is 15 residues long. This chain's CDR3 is CASSLDLSQAYEQYF. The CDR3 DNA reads TGTGCCAGCAGCTTAGATTTATCTCAGGCCTACGAGCAGTACTTC.

CDR3 sequence: CASRKGTEETQYF. In DNA form, the CDR3 reads TGTGCCAGCAGAAAGGGGACAGAAGAGACCCAGTACTTC. The chain recombines TRBV2 with TRBJ2-5; 7 bases are shared with TRBD1. The CDR3 loop spans 13 amino acids. V shed 6 bases and J 3 bases; nucleotides not matched to a gene: 4. Germline CDR1 reads SNHLY; CDR2 reads FYNNEI.

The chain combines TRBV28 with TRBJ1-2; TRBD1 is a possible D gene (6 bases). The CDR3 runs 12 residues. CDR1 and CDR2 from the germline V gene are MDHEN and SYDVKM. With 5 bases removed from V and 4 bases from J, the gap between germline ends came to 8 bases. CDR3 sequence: CASSGRGYGYTF. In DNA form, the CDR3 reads TGTGCCAGCAGTGGCAGGGGCTATGGCTACACCTTC.